Here is one T cell receptor (beta chain) with its context. Its antigen is not known. The data belong to a study of cytomegalovirus exposure and HLA in healthy donors. On the study more broadly: In an early release, HLA-typed donors contributed 80 million to 95 million unique TCR sequences.

The PCR had 60 Vbeta and 13 Jbeta primers. The table came from immunoSEQ multiplex PCR; TCRdb's copy has only in-frame clones and leaves some out. The repertoire holds tens of thousands of clones, with 70% to 85% as singletons. The germline V gene has CDR1 SGHAT and CDR2 FQNNGV. Trimming removed 7 bases at V and 5 bases at J, with 23 bases between. The CDR3 runs 17 residues. The study's findings and limits: Earlier analysis found most TCR beta V segments productive about 90% or about 30% of the time.

This receptor was obtained from a man aged 55 to 70 in good health and CMV-seropositive. This chain joins TRBV11-2 and TRBJ2-2; tentatively, D is TRBD1 (6 bases). Sequenced input: PBMCs. CDR3 sequence (DNA): TGTGCCAGCAATCAGCGTCGGGCAGGGGTCATGACCGGGGAGCTGTTTTTT. This sequence encodes CASNQRRAGVMTGELFF.